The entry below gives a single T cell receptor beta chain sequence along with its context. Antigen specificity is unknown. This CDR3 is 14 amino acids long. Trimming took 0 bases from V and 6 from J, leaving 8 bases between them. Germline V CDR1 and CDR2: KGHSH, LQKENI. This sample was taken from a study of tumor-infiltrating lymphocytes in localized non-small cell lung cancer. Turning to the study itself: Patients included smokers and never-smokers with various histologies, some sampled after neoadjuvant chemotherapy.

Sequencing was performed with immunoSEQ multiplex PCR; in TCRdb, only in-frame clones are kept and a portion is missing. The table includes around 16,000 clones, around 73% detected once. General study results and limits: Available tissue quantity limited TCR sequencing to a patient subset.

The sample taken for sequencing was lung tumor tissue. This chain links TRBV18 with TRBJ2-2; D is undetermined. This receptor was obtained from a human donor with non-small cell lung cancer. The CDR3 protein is CASSPPFPAGELFF. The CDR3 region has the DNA TGTGCCAGCTCACCACCGTTCCCCGCCGGGGAGCTGTTTTTT.